This T cell receptor beta chain emerged from a study of radiotherapy plus CTLA-4 blockade in lung cancer. Concerning this clone: Its antigen is unknown.

Patients had chemo-refractory metastatic non-small-cell lung cancer and received focal radiation plus CTLA-4 blockade that used ipilimumab. Sequenced by immunoSEQ multiplex PCR; TCRdb stores in-frame clones only, minus some. Counted here are approximately 52,000 clones, about 77% occurring once; the ten biggest clones make up about 2.5%. V was shortened by 4 bases and J by 7 bases, with 12 bases between the two germline ends. Germline V gives CDR1 SGHRS, CDR2 YFSETQ. CDR3 length: 13 amino acids. Study findings and constraints: After treatment with radiotherapy plus ipilimumab, TCR clones that came from the tumor expanded in blood.

This receptor was obtained from a human donor with non-small cell lung cancer whose response to radiotherapy plus ipilimumab could not be evaluated. Here the sequenced sample was peripheral blood, taken from a patient treated with radiotherapy plus ipilimumab. The chain links TRBV5-1 to TRBJ1-5, with TRBD1 as a possible D gene (6 bases). CDR3: CASSPWTDQPQHF. Here the CDR3 DNA reads TGCGCCAGCAGCCCGTGGACAGACCAGCCCCAGCATTTT.